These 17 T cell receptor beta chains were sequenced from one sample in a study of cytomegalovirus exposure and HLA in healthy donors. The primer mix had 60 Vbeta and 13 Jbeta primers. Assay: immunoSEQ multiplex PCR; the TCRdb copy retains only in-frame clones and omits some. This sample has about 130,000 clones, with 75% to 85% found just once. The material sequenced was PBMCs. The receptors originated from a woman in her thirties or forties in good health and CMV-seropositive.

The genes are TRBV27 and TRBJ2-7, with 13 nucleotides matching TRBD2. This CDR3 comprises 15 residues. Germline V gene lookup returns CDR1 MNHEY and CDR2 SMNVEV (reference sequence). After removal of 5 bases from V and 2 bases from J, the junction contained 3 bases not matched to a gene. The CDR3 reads CASSTGLAGTYEQYF. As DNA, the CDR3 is TGTGCCAGCAGTACGGGACTAGCGGGAACCTACGAGCAGTACTTC.

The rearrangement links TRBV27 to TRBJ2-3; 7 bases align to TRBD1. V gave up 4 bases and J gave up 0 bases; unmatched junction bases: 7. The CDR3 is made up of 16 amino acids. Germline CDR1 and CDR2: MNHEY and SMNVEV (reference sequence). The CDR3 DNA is TGTGCCAGCAGTTCGCCCCGGGACAGTAGCACAGATACGCAGTATTTT. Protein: CASSSPRDSSTDTQYF.

The CDR3 here is CASSQVLAGGTGGEFF. The DNA for the CDR3 is TGTGCCAGCAGCCAAGTGCTAGCGGGAGGCACCGGGGGGGAGTTCTTC. The rearrangement links TRBV14 to TRBJ2-1; TRBD2 matches 11 bases. Germline values: CDR1 SGHDN, CDR2 FVKESK. After removal of 1 base from V and 14 bases from J, the junction contained 13 bases not matched to a gene. CDR3 size: 16 residues.

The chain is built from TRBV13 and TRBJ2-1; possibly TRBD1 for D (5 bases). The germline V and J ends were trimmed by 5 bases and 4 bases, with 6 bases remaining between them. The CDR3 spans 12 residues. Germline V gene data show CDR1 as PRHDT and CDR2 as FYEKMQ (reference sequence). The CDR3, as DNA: TGTGCCAGCAGCAACAGGTACAATGAGCAGTTCTTC. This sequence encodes CASSNRYNEQFF.

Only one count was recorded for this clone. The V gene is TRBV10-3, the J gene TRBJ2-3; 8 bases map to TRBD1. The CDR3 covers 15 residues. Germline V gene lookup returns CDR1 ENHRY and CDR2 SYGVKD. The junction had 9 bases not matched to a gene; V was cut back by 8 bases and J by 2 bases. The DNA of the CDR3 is TGTGCCATCCGACCGGGACAGGCGTCCACAGATACGCAGTATTTT. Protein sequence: CAIRPGQASTDTQYF.

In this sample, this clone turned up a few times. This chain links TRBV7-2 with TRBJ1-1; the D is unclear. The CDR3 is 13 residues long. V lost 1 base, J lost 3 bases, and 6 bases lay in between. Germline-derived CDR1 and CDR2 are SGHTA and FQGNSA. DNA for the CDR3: TGTGCCAGCAGCTTAGGGCGGTACACTGAAGCTTTCTTT. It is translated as CASSLGRYTEAFF.

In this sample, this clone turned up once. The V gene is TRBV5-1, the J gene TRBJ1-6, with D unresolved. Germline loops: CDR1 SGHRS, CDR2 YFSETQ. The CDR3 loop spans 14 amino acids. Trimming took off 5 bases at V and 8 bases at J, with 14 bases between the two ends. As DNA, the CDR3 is TGCGCCAGCAGTCCCCTTGACTCAGATTCACCCCTCCACTTT. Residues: CASSPLDSDSPLHF.

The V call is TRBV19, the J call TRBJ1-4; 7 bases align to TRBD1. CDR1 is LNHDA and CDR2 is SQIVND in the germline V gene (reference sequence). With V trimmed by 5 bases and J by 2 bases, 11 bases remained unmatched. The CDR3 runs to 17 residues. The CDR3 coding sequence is TGTGCCAGTAGTCCGCGGGGCAGGGGGGCTACTAATGAAAAACTGTTTTTT. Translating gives CASSPRGRGATNEKLFF.

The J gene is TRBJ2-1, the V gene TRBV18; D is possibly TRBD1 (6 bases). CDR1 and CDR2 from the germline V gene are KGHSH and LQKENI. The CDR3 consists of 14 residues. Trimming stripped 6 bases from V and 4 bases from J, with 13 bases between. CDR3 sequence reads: CASSFGQPYNEQFF. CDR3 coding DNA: TGTGCCAGCTCTTTTGGACAGCCGTACAATGAGCAGTTCTTC.

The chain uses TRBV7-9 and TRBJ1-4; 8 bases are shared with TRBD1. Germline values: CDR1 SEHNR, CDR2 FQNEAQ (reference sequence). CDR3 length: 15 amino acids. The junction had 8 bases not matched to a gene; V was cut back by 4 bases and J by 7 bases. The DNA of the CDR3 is TGTGCCAGCAGCTCGGACAGGGAAATGTCTGAAAAACTGTTTTTT. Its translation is CASSSDREMSEKLFF.

The CDR3 region is CASSAGKGYTF. As DNA, the CDR3 is TGTGCCAGCTCGGCGGGCAAAGGCTACACCTTC. The rearrangement links TRBV27 to TRBJ1-2; D remains ambiguous. Deletions cut 8 bases from V and 8 bases from J, with 12 bases between. CDR1 is MNHEY, CDR2 SMNVEV, per germline (reference sequence). This CDR3 spans 11 amino acids.

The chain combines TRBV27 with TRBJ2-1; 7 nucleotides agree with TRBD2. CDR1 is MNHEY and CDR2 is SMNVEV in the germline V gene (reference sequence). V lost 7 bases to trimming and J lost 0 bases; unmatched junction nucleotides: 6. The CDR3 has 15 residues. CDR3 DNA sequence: TGTGCCAGCACCCTGGGGGGGAGCTCCTACAATGAGCAGTTCTTC. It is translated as CASTLGGSSYNEQFF.

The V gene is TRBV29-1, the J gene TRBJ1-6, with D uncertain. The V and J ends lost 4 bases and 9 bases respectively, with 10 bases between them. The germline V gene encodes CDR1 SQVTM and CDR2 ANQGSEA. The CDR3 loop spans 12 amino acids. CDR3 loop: CSVGFTGSPLHF. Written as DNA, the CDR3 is TGCAGCGTTGGATTTACGGGTTCACCCCTCCACTTT.

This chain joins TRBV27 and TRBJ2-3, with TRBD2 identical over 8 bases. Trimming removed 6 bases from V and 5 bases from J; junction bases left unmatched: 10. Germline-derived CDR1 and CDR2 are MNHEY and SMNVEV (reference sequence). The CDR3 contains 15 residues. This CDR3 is CASSERGAGVDTQYF. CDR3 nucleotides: TGTGCCAGCAGCGAGAGGGGAGCGGGAGTAGATACGCAGTATTTT.

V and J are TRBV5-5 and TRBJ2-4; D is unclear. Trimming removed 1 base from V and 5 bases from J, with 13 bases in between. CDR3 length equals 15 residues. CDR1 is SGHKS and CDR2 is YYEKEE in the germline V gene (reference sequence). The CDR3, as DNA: TGTGCCAGCAGCTTGATGGGCTGGGTTGAAAACATTCAGTACTTC. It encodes CASSLMGWVENIQYF.

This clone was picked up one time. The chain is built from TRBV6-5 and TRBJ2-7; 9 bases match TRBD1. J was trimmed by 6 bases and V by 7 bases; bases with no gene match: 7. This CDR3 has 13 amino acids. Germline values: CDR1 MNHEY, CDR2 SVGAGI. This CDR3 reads CASMDRGSGEQYF. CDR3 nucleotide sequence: TGTGCCAGCATGGACAGGGGATCTGGCGAGCAGTACTTC.

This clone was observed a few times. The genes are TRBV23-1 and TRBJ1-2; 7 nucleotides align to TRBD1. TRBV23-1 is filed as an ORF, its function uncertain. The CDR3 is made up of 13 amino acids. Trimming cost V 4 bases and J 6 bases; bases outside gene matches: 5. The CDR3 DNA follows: TGCGCCAGCAGTCCCCGACAGGGTAATGGCTACACCTTC. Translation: CASSPRQGNGYTF.